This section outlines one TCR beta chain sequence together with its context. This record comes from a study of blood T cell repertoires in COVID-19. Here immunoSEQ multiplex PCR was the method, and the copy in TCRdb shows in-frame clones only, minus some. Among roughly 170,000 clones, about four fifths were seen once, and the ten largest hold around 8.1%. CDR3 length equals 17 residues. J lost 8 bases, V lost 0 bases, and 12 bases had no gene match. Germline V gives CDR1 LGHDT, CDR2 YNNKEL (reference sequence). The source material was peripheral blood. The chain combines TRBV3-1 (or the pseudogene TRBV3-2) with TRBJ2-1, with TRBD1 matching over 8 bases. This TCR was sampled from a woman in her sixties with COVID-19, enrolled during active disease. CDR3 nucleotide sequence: TGTGCCAGCAGCCAAGATCTATCGGACAGGGTTGAGGATGAGCAGTTCTTC. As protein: CASSQDLSDRVEDEQFF.